This T cell receptor beta chain was observed in a study of T cell changes during pregnancy in multiple sclerosis. The CDR3 runs to 16 residues. Losses at the gene ends were 4 bases for V and 1 base for J; bases not matched to a gene: 4. Germline V CDR1 and CDR2: SEHNR, FQNEAQ (reference sequence). TCRdb's copy holds only in-frame clones and misses some; the assay was immunoSEQ multiplex PCR. The repertoire includes approximately 25,000 clones, about nine tenths of them detected once, and 8% to 9% sits in the top ten. This chain connects TRBV7-9 to TRBJ2-2, with TRBD2 matching 9 bases. The source is a female donor with multiple sclerosis, enrolled in a pregnancy study. The sample here was CD8+ T cells from peripheral blood mononuclear cells, taken in the second trimester of pregnancy. The CDR3 DNA reads TGTGCCAGCAGCTCGATTAGCGGGGGGAACACCGGGGAGCTGTTTTTT. Protein: CASSSISGGNTGELFF.